This T cell receptor beta chain was profiled in a study of blood T cells in healthy people across ages. CDR3 length: 14 amino acids. CDR1 is SGHRS and CDR2 is YFSETQ in the germline V gene. With regard to this clonotype: An end of the junction does not agree with germline; a read error may underlie this.

The authors ran a second PCR of about 6 to 12 cycles using a sample-barcoded 5' primer and a J-beta primer mix. TCRdb itself ran the 5' RACE reads through MiXCR, one entry per CDR3 protein. Here the sample spans fewer than 1,000,000 distinct CDR3 sequences, around 42% being singletons. The TCR comes from a man between 60 and 70 years old in good health. Input material: blood. V gene TRBV5-1 combines with J gene TRBJ1-4, with TRBD1 matching 7 bases. CDR3 sequence reads: CASSQELQGEKLFF. The CDR3 DNA follows: TGCGCCAGCAGCCAGGAGCTGCAGGGGGAAAAGCTGTTTTTT.